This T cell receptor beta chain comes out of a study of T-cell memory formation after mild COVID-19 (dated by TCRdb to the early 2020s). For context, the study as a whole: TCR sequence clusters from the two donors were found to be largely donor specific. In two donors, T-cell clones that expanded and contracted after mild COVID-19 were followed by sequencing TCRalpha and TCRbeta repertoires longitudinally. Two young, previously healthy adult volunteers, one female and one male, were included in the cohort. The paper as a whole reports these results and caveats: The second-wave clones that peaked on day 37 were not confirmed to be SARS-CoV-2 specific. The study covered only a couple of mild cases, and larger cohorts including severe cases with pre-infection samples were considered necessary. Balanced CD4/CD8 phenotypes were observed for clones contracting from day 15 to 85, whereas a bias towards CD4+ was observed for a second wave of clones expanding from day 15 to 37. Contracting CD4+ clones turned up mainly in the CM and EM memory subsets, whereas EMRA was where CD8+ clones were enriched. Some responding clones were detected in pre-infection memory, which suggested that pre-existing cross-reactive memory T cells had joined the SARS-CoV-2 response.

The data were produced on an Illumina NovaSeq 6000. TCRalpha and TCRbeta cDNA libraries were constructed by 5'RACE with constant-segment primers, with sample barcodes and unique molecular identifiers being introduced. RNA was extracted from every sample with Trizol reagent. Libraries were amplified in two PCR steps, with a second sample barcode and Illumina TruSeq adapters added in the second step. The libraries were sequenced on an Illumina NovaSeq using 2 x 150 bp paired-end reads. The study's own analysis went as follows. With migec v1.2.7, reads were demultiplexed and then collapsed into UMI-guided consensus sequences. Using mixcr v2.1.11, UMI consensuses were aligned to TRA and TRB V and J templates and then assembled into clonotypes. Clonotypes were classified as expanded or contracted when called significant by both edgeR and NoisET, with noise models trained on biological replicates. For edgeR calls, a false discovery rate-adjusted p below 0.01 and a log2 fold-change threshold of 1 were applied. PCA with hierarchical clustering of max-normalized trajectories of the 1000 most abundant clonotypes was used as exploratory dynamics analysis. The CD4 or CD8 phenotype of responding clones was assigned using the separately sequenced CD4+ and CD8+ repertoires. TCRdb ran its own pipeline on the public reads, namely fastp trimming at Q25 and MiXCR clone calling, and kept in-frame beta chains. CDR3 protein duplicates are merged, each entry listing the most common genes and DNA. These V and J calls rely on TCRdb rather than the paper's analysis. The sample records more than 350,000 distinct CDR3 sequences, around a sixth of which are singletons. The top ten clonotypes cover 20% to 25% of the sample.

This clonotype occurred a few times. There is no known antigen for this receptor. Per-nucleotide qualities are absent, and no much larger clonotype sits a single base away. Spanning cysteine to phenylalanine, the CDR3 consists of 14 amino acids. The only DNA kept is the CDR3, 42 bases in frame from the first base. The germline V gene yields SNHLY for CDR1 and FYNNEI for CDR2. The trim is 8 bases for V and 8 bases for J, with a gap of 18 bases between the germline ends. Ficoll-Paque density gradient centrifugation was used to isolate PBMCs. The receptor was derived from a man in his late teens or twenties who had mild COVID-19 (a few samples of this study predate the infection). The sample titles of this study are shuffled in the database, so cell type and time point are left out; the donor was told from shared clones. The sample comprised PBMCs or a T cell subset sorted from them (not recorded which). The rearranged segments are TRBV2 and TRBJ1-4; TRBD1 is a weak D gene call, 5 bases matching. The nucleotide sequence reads TGTGCCAGCTGTAAGGGGCGTAGTGGAGAAAAACTGTTTTTT. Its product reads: CASCKGRSGEKLFF.